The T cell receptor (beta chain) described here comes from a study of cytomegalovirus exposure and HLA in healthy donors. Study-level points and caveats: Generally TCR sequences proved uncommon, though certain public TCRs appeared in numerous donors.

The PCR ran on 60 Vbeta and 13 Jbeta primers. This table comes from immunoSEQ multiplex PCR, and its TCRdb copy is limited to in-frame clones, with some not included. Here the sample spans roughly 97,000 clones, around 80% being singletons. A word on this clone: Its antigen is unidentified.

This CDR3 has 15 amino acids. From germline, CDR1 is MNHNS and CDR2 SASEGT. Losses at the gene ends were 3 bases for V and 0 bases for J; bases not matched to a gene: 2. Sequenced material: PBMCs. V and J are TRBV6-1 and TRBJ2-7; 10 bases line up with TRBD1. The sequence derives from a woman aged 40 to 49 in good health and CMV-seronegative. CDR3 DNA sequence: TGTGCCAGCAGTGAGACAGGGGGCAGCTCCTACGAGCAGTACTTC. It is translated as CASSETGGSSYEQYF.